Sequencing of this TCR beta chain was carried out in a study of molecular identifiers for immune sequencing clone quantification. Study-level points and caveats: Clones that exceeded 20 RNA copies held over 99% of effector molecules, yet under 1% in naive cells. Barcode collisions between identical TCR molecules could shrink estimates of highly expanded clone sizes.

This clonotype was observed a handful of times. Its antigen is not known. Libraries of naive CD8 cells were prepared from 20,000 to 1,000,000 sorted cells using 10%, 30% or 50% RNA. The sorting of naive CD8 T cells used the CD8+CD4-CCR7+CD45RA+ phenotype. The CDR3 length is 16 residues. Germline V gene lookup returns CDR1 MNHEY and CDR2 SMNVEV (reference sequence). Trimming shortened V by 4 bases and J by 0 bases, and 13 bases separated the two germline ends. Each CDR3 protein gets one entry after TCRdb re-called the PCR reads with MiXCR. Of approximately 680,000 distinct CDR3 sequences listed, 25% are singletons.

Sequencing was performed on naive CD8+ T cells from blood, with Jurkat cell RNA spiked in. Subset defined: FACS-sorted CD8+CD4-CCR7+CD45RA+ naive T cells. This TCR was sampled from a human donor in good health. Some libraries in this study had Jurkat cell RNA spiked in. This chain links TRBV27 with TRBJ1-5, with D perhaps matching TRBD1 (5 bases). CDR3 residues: CASSSGGAYSNQPQHF. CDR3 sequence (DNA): TGTGCCAGCAGTTCAGGAGGGGCATATAGCAATCAGCCCCAGCATTTT.